A selection of T cell receptor beta chains follows, all from one sample in a study of shared clonotypes between healthy human individuals. Method: immunoSEQ multiplex PCR; TCRdb's copy keeps in-frame clones and lacks some. The profile shows roughly 700,000 clones, approximately 74% of them singletons. The material sequenced was memory CD4+ T cells sorted from blood. Receptors were obtained from a woman aged 25 to 39 in good health. The conserved cysteine and the conserved F or W are not part of the CDR3 here. Each record gives: CDR3 protein, V gene, J gene.

cdr3_aa: ALTRDTYEQY; v_call: TRBV30; j_call: TRBJ2-7
cdr3_aa: ASSPQVAGAHEQY; v_call: TRBV27; j_call: TRBJ2-7
cdr3_aa: ARSQTSGRACDSYEQY; v_call: TRBV5-3; j_call: TRBJ2-7
cdr3_aa: ASRRSGTITDTQY; v_call: TRBV25-1; j_call: TRBJ2-3
cdr3_aa: ASSFASGPSSYNEQF; v_call: TRBV28; j_call: TRBJ2-1
cdr3_aa: ASSLVAGREAF; v_call: TRBV11-3; j_call: TRBJ1-1
cdr3_aa: ASTRQDSYEQY; v_call: TRBV2; j_call: TRBJ2-7
cdr3_aa: ASSFEGATEAF; v_call: TRBV5-1; j_call: TRBJ1-1
cdr3_aa: ASSPKYSNQPQH; v_call: TRBV19; j_call: TRBJ1-5
cdr3_aa: ASSSGRRSYNEQF; v_call: TRBV7-3; j_call: TRBJ2-1